Detailed here is one T cell receptor beta chain. What it binds is unknown. CDR1 and CDR2 from the germline V gene are MNHEY and SVGAGI. This CDR3 spans 13 amino acids. Trimming took off 4 bases at V and 3 bases at J, with 9 bases between the two ends. The data were taken from a study of response to subunit inactivated influenza vaccine. Study-wide points: The authors proposed limited new T cell recruitment per seasonal influenza vaccination.

TCRdb independently ran MiXCR on the RT-PCR reads; one entry per CDR3 protein. Among 630,000 or so distinct CDR3 sequences listed, 15% to 19% were seen once. The gene calls are TRBV6-5 and TRBJ1-1; D gene unclear. This material consisted of PBMCs from blood, taken approximately 12 days after vaccination. This clonotype was obtained from a man aged 45-65 years who received an inactivated influenza vaccine. The CDR3 DNA reads TGTGCCAGCAGTTCCTGGAGGGACACTGAAGCTTTCTTT. Translation: CASSSWRDTEAFF.